The 26 T cell receptor beta chains below come from one sample, sequenced in a study of cytomegalovirus exposure and HLA in healthy donors. Amplification used 60 Vbeta primers and 13 Jbeta primers. Only in-frame clones appear in the TCRdb table, and some are missing; sequencing was by immunoSEQ multiplex PCR. The sample has about 100,000 clones, around 80% seen once; the top ten hold about 7.9%. The source material was PBMCs. These receptors were obtained from a man aged 25 to 40 in good health and CMV-seronegative.

V usage is TRBV9 and J usage is TRBJ2-2, with a tentative D call TRBD1 (5 bases). Germline CDR1 reads SGDLS; CDR2 reads YYNGEE. CDR3 length equals 13 residues. V was trimmed by 1 base and J by 5 bases, leaving 6 bases between them. CDR3 coding DNA: TGTGCCAGCAGCGTAACAGGAACCGGGGAGCTGTTTTTT. It yields the protein CASSVTGTGELFF.

This rearrangement joins TRBV6-4 to TRBJ1-2; a weak D match, TRBD1 (6 bases). The CDR3 runs to 14 residues. Trimming left V 3 bases short and J 2 bases short, with 10 bases between. In germline, CDR1 is MRHNA, CDR2 SNTAGT. The CDR3 spells CASSEGGVNYGYTF. The CDR3 DNA is TGTGCCAGCAGTGAAGGGGGAGTGAACTATGGCTACACCTTC.

The chain is built from TRBV4-3 and TRBJ1-1, with D tentatively TRBD1 (6 bases). The CDR3 totals 14 residues. The germline V gene encodes CDR1 LGHNA and CDR2 YSLEER. With 3 bases removed from V and 2 bases from J, the gap between germline ends came to 10 bases. The CDR3 coding sequence is TGCGCCAGCAGCCAGACAGGCGGTAACACTGAAGCTTTCTTT. This encodes CASSQTGGNTEAFF.

The gene calls are TRBV5-1 and TRBJ1-1; D is perhaps TRBD1 (5 bases). Germline assignment: CDR1 SGHRS and CDR2 YFSETQ. V was pared by 6 bases and J by 1 base, with 10 bases between. The CDR3 is made up of 13 amino acids. CDR3 coding DNA: TGCGCCAGCAAGGAGGGGCGGAACACTGAAGCTTTCTTT. Translated: CASKEGRNTEAFF.

This clone was recorded a few times. V is TRBV6-5 and J is TRBJ1-1; D is perhaps TRBD1 (5 bases). Per the germline V gene, CDR1 is MNHEY and CDR2 is SVGAGI. V lost 1 base and J lost 4, with 10 bases in between. CDR3 length equals 14 residues. The CDR3: CASSYLQGGTEAFF. Written as DNA, the CDR3 is TGTGCCAGCAGTTACTTGCAGGGCGGCACTGAAGCTTTCTTT.

The chain has TRBV5-1 and TRBJ1-6; 9 nucleotides line up with TRBD1. Unmatched junction bases numbered 8, after V lost 2 bases and J lost 8 bases. Germline-derived CDR1 and CDR2 are SGHRS and YFSETQ. This CDR3 is 16 amino acids long. CDR3 coding DNA: TGCGCCAGCAGCTTAATAACAGGGGGCTTGGATTCACCCCTCCACTTT. Protein: CASSLITGGLDSPLHF.

The V gene is TRBV28, the J gene TRBJ2-7; no reliable D call. The V gene's germline CDR1 is MDHEN and CDR2 SYDVKM. There are 12 residues in the CDR3. The V gene lost 3 bases and the J gene lost 6 bases, with 9 bases spanning the gap. The CDR3: CASSFSYFEQYF. The CDR3 DNA reads TGTGCCAGCAGTTTCTCTTATTTCGAGCAGTACTTC.

The chain combines TRBV7-9 with TRBJ1-2; TRBD1 is a possible D gene (5 bases). The germline V and J ends were trimmed by 1 base and 5 bases, with 8 bases remaining between them. CDR1 and CDR2 (germline): SEHNR, FQNEAQ (reference sequence). The CDR3 consists of 13 residues. This CDR3 reads CASSLGQTYGYTF. DNA for the CDR3: TGTGCCAGCAGCTTAGGACAGACATATGGCTACACCTTC.

The chain joins TRBV2 to TRBJ1-4; perhaps TRBD1 as D (6 bases). The germline V gene has CDR1 SNHLY and CDR2 FYNNEI. This CDR3 has 13 amino acids. Trimming shortened V by 6 bases and J by 6 bases, and 11 bases separated the two germline ends. Written as DNA, the CDR3 is TGTGCCAGCAGACAGGGTGCGGATGAAAAACTGTTTTTT. Protein: CASRQGADEKLFF.

V usage is TRBV4-2 and J usage is TRBJ2-1; 8 nucleotides align to TRBD2. The germline V gene has CDR1 LGHNA and CDR2 YNFKEQ. V shed 0 bases and J 0 bases; nucleotides not matched to a gene: 4. The CDR3 totals 17 residues. DNA of the CDR3: TGTGCCAGCAGCCAAGAAGCGGGGGCTACCTCCTACAATGAGCAGTTCTTC. It translates to CASSQEAGATSYNEQFF.

This rearrangement joins TRBV11-2 to TRBJ2-1; TRBD2 aligns across 13 bases. Germline V gene lookup returns CDR1 SGHAT and CDR2 FQNNGV. The CDR3 runs to 16 residues. V lost 4 bases, J lost 8 bases, and 8 bases stayed unmatched. CDR3 amino acids: CASSSRTSGSSDEQFF. In DNA, the CDR3 is TGTGCCAGCAGCTCACGGACTAGCGGGAGTTCTGATGAGCAGTTCTTC.

The chain uses TRBV5-1 and TRBJ1-2, with 9 positions matching TRBD1. The CDR3 has 14 amino acids. The germline V gene has CDR1 SGHRS and CDR2 YFSETQ. The V and J ends lost 4 bases and 6 bases, in that order; junction bases with no gene match: 7. CDR3 in DNA: TGCGCCAGCAGCGCGGGACAGGGAGACAATGGCTACACCTTC. The encoded protein is CASSAGQGDNGYTF. The whole variable domain, filled in from reference TRBV5-1 and TRBJ1-2, reads KAGVTQTPRYLIKTRGQQVTLSCSPISGHRSVSWYQQTPGQGLQFLFEYFSETQRNKGNFPGRFSGRQFSNSRSEMNVSTLELGDSALYLCASSAGQGDNGYTFGSGTRLTVV.

This chain links TRBV30 with TRBJ1-6, with a weak D call TRBD1 (5 bases). V dropped 7 bases and J dropped 10 bases, with 23 bases sitting between them. There are 15 residues in the CDR3. The germline V gene has CDR1 GTSNPN and CDR2 SVGIG (reference sequence). The DNA for the CDR3 is TGTGCCTCTCAATGGGACGGGGAGGGCTACTCACCCCTCCACTTT. Residues: CASQWDGEGYSPLHF.

This sequence joins TRBV5-1 and TRBJ1-5; tentative D call: TRBD1 (5 bases). Germline CDR1 SGHRS, CDR2 YFSETQ. CDR3 length equals 16 residues. With 1 base removed from V and 7 bases from J, the gap between germline ends came to 18 bases. CDR3 region: CASSLNPQGLGQPQHF. CDR3 DNA sequence: TGCGCCAGCAGCTTGAACCCCCAGGGACTAGGGCAGCCCCAGCATTTT.

The chain joins TRBV5-4 to TRBJ1-4, with D tentatively TRBD1 (5 bases). This CDR3 has 14 residues. V shed 4 bases and J shed 8 bases, with 15 bases lying between them. CDR1 is SGHNT, CDR2 YYREEE, per germline (reference sequence). CDR3 in amino acids: CASSRWGRGEKLFF. The DNA of the CDR3 is TGTGCCAGCAGCCGTTGGGGAAGGGGAGAAAAACTGTTTTTT.

The rearrangement links TRBV11-2 to TRBJ1-3; TRBD1 matches 10 bases. This CDR3 is built from 19 residues. Trimming at V came to 1 base and at J to 0 bases, leaving 9 bases not matched to a gene. The V gene's germline CDR1 is SGHAT and CDR2 FQNNGV. In DNA form, the CDR3 reads TGTGCCAGCAGCTTAGGTGGACAGGGGGGACTTTACTCTGGAAACACCATATATTTT. Its translation is CASSLGGQGGLYSGNTIYF.

The chain uses TRBV30 and TRBJ1-2; D gene unclear. In germline, CDR1 is GTSNPN, CDR2 SVGIG (reference sequence). The ends were cut back, 5 bases at V and 5 bases at J, with 9 bases in the middle. The CDR3 loop spans 11 amino acids. The CDR3 bases are TGTGCCTGGGGGAGTACTTATGGCTACACCTTC. Its translation is CAWGSTYGYTF.

The rearrangement joins TRBV6-1 to TRBJ1-1; weak D call: TRBD1 (6 bases). Germline V CDR1 and CDR2: MNHNS, SASEGT. The CDR3 covers 15 residues. With 3 bases removed from V and 4 bases from J, the gap between germline ends came to 15 bases. The CDR3 here is CASSESSQGITEAFF. The CDR3 DNA sequence: TGTGCCAGCAGTGAGTCCTCGCAGGGGATCACTGAAGCTTTCTTT.

The V and J genes are TRBV30 and TRBJ2-2; D not certain. V was trimmed by 5 bases and J by 2 bases, leaving 9 bases between them. The CDR3 totals 13 residues. Germline V gives CDR1 GTSNPN, CDR2 SVGIG (reference sequence). This CDR3 is CAWLRVNTGELFF. The CDR3 nucleotides read TGTGCCTGGCTACGGGTAAACACCGGGGAGCTGTTTTTT.

V is TRBV5-6 and J is TRBJ2-3, with D possibly matching TRBD1 (5 bases). Germline V lookup: CDR1 SGHDT, CDR2 YYEEEE. CDR3 length equals 16 residues. V was pared by 2 bases and J by 0 bases, with 13 bases between. The CDR3 DNA reads as TGTGCCAGCAGCTTCCTCCCGGACATCAGCACAGATACGCAGTATTTT. The encoded protein is CASSFLPDISTDTQYF.

This chain joins TRBV4-3 and TRBJ2-7, with 7 bases fitting TRBD1. With 2 bases clipped from V and 4 bases from J, the junction kept 8 bases outside the gene matches. The CDR3 extends over 15 amino acids. Per germline, CDR1 LGHNA and CDR2 YSLEER. The CDR3 loop is CASSQRQGVGYEQYF. The CDR3 coding sequence is TGCGCCAGCAGCCAACGACAGGGAGTGGGTTACGAGCAGTACTTC.

This chain connects TRBV18 to TRBJ2-3, with D uncertain. Trimming cost V 3 bases and J 3 bases, with 10 bases left between them. Germline V gene sequence: CDR1 KGHSH, CDR2 LQKENI. The CDR3 loop spans 14 amino acids. Written as DNA, the CDR3 is TGTGCCAGCTCACCTGCTAGTTATACAGATACGCAGTATTTT. Its translation is CASSPASYTDTQYF.

This clone has more than one count but fewer than ten. V is TRBV6-6 and J is TRBJ1-5, with TRBD1 matching over 7 bases. After removal of 5 bases from V and 1 base from J, the junction contained 8 bases not matched to a gene. Germline assignment: CDR1 MNHNY and CDR2 SVGAGI (reference sequence). The CDR3 is 16 amino acids. CDR3 nucleotide sequence: TGTGCCAGCAGTCTACAGGGGATCGGGAGCAATCAGCCCCAGCATTTT. It codes for CASSLQGIGSNQPQHF.

The chain joins TRBV7-2 to TRBJ1-2, with a tentative D call TRBD1 (6 bases). Germline V gene data show CDR1 as SGHTA and CDR2 as FQGNSA. V lost 1 base and J 4 bases, leaving 19 bases between the germline ends. The CDR3 covers 17 residues. CDR3 residues: CASSLDGKTGVGYGYTF. CDR3 in DNA: TGTGCCAGCAGCTTAGATGGGAAGACAGGAGTCGGCTATGGCTACACCTTC.

This chain joins TRBV4-2 and TRBJ2-7; 9 positions match TRBD2. CDR1 is LGHNA, CDR2 YNFKEQ, per germline. V lost 1 base, J lost 5 bases, and 6 bases stayed unmatched. This CDR3 has 15 amino acids. CDR3: CASSQGEREVDEQYF. The CDR3 nucleotides are TGTGCCAGCAGCCAAGGGGAGCGGGAGGTAGACGAGCAGTACTTC.

The chain has TRBV28 and TRBJ2-7; TRBD2 is a possible D gene (6 bases). There are 15 residues in the CDR3. The V and J ends lost 5 bases and 2 bases respectively, with 16 bases between them. The germline V gene has CDR1 MDHEN and CDR2 SYDVKM. CDR3 amino acids: CASSLKGLKAYEQYF. The CDR3, as DNA: TGTGCCAGCAGTCTAAAAGGACTAAAGGCCTACGAGCAGTACTTC.